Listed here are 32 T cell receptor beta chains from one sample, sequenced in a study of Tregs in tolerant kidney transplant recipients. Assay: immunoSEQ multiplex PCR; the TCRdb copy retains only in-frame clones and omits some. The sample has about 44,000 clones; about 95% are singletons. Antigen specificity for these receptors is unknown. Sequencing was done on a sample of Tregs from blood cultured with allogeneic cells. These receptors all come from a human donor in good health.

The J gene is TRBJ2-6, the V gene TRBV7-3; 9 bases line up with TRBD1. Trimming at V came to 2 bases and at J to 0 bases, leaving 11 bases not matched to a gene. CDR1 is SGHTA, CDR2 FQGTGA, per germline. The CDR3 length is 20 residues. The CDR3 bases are TGTGCCAGCAGCTTAGCTCTTGGGACAGGGCTGGGCTCTGGGGCCAACGTCCTGACTTTC. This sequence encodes CASSLALGTGLGSGANVLTF.

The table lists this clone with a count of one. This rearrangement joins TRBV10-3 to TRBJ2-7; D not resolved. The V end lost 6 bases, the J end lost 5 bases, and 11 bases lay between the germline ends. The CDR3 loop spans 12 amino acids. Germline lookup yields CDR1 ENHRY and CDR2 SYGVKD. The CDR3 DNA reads TGTGCCATCAGCCCCGACTGGAACGAGCAGTACTTC. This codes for CAISPDWNEQYF.

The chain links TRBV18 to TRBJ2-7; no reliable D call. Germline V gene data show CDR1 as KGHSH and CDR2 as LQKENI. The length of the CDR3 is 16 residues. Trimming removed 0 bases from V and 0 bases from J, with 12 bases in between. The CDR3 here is CASSPPGSSSSYEQYF. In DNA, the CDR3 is TGTGCCAGCTCACCACCGGGCTCCTCGAGCTCCTACGAGCAGTACTTC.

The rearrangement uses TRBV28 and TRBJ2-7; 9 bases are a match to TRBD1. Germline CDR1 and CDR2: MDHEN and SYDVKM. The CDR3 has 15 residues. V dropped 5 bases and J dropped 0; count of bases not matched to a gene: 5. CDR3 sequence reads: CASSQMDRGSYEQYF. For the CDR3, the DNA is TGTGCCAGCAGTCAAATGGACAGGGGCTCCTACGAGCAGTACTTC.

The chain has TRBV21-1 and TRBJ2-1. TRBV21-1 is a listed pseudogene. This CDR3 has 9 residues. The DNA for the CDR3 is TGTGCCAGCAAAAATGAGCAGTTCTTC. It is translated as CASKNEQFF.

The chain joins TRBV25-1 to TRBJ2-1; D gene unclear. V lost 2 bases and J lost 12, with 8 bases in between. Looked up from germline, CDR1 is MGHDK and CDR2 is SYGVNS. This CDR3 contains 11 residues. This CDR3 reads CASSERRWQFF. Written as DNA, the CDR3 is TGTGCCAGCAGTGAAAGAAGGTGGCAGTTCTTC.

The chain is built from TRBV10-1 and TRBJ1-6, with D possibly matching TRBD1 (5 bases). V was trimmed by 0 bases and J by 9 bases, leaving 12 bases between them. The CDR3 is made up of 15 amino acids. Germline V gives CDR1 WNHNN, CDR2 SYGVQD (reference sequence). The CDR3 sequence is CASSESGAWGSPLHF. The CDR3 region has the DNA TGCGCCAGCAGTGAGTCCGGGGCCTGGGGTTCACCCCTCCACTTT.

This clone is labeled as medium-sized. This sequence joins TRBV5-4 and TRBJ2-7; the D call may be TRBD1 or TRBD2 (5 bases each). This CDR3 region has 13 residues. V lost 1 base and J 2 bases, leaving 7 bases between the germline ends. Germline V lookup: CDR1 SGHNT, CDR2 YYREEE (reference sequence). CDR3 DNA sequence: TGTGCCAGCAGCTTGCGGGGACCCTACGAGCAGTACTTC. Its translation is CASSLRGPYEQYF.

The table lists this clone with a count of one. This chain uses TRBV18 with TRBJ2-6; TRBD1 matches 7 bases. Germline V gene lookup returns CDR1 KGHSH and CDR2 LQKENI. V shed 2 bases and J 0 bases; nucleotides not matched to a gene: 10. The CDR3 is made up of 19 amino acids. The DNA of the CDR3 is TGTGCCAGCTCACCATTCGAGTACAGGGGAGTCTCTGGGGCCAACGTCCTGACTTTC. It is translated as CASSPFEYRGVSGANVLTF.

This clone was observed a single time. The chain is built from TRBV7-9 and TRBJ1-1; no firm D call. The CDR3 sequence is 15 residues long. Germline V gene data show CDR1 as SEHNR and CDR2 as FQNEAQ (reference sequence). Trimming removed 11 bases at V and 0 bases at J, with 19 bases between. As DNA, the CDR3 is TGTGCCGGGAGCCGGACGAACCTCATGAACACTGAAGCTTTCTTT. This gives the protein CAGSRTNLMNTEAFF.

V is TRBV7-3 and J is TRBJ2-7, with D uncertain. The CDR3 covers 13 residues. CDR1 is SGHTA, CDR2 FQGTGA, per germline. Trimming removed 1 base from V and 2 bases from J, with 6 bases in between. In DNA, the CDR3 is TGTGCCAGCAGCTTAATCCCCACCTACGAGCAGTACTTC. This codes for CASSLIPTYEQYF.

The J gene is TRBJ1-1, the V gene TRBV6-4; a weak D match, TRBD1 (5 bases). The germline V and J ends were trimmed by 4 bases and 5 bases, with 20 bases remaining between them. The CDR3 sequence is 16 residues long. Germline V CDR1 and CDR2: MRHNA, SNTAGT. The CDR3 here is CASSGQSGLGGTEAFF. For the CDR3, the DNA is TGTGCCAGCAGTGGACAATCGGGACTGGGAGGAACTGAAGCTTTCTTT.

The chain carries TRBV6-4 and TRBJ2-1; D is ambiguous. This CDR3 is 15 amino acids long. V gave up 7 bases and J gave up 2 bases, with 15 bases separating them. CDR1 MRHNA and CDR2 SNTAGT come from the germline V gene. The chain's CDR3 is CASTPVAGAYNEQFF. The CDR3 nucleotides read TGTGCCAGCACCCCGGTAGCTGGAGCCTACAATGAGCAGTTCTTC.

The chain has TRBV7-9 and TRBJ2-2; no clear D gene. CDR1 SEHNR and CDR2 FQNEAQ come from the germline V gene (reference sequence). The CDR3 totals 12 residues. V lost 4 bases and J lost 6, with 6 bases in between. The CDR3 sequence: CASSYPPGELFF. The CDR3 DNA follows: TGTGCCAGCAGCTACCCCCCCGGGGAGCTGTTTTTT. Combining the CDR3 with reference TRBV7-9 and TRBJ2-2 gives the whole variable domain DTGVSQNPRHKITKRGQNVTFRCDPISEHNRLYWYRQTLGQGPEFLTYFQNEAQLEKSRLLSDRFSAERPKGSFSTLEIQRTEQGDSAMYLCASSYPPGELFFGEGSRLTVL.

CDR3 in amino acids: CASSPTPSYNEQFF. The CDR3, as DNA: TGTGCCAGCAGCCCAACCCCCTCCTACAATGAGCAGTTCTTC. V gene TRBV7-8 combines with J gene TRBJ2-1, with unresolved D. Germline V gene data show CDR1 as SGHVS and CDR2 as FQNEAQ. V was shortened by 5 bases and J by 0 bases, with 8 bases between the two germline ends. This CDR3 has 14 residues.

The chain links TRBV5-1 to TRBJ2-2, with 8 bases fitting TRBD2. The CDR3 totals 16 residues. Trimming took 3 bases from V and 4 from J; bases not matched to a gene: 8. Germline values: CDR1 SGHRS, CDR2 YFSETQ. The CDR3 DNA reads TGCGCCAGCAGCTCCCCCTCGGGGGGGCTCACCGGGGAGCTGTTTTTT. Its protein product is CASSSPSGGLTGELFF.

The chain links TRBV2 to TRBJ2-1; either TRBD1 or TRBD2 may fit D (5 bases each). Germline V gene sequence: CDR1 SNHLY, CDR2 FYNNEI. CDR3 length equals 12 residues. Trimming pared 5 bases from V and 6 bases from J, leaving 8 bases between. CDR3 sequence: CASSWDRNEQFF. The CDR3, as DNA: TGTGCCAGCAGTTGGGACCGCAATGAGCAGTTCTTC.

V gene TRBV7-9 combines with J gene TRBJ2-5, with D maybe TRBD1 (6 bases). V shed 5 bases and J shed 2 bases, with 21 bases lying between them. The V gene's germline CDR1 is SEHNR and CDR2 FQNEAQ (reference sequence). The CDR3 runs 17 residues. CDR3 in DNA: TGTGCCAGCAGCCCCCCCTGGGGAAGGGGGTGGCAAGAGACCCAGTACTTC. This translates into CASSPPWGRGWQETQYF.

The CDR3: CASSYPGAETQYF. In nucleotides, the CDR3 is TGTGCCAGCAGTTACCCGGGAGCAGAGACCCAGTACTTC. This sequence joins TRBV6-5 and TRBJ2-5, with a possible D match to TRBD2 (6 bases). Germline V gene data show CDR1 as MNHEY and CDR2 as SVGAGI. Trimming cost V 2 bases and J 4 bases, with 8 bases left between them. The CDR3 totals 13 residues.

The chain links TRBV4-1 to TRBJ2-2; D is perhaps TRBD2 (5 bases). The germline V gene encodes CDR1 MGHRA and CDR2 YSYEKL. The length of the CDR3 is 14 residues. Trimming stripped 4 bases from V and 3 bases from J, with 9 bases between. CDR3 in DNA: TGCGCCAGCAGCCTTCTGAGGGACACCGGGGAGCTGTTTTTT. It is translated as CASSLLRDTGELFF.

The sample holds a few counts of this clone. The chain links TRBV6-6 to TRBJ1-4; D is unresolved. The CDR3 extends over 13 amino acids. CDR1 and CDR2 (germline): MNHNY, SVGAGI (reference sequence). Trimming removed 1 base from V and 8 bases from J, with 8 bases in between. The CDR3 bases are TGTGCCAGCAGTTACTGGGTCGGCGAAAAACTGTTTTTT. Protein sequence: CASSYWVGEKLFF.

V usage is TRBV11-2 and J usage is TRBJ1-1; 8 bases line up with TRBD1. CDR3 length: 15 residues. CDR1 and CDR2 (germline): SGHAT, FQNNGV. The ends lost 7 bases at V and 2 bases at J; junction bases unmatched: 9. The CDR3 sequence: CASTLQGAPNTEAFF. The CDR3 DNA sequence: TGTGCCAGCACCCTGCAGGGGGCGCCTAACACTGAAGCTTTCTTT. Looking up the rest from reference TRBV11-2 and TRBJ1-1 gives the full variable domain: EAGVAQSPRYKIIEKRQSVAFWCNPISGHATLYWYQQILGQGPKLLIQFQNNGVVDDSQLPKDRFSAERLKGVDSTLKIQPAKLEDSAVYLCASTLQGAPNTEAFFGQGTRLTVV.

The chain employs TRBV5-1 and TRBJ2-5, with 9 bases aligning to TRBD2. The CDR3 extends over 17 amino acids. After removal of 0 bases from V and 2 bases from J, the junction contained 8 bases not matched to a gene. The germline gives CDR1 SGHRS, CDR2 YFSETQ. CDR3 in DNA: TGCGCCAGCAGCTTGGGTCTTAGCGGGAGTGTGCAAGAGACCCAGTACTTC. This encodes CASSLGLSGSVQETQYF.

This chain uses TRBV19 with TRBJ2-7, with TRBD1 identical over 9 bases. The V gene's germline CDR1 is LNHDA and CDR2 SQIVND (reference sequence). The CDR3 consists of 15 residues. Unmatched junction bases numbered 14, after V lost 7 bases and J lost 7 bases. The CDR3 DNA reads TGTGCCAGTACCCCAGGGGACAGGGTTCATGGGGAGCAGTACTTC. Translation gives CASTPGDRVHGEQYF. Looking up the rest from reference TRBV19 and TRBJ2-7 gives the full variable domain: DGGITQSPKYLFRKEGQNVTLSCEQNLNHDAMYWYRQDPGQGLRLIYYSQIVNDFQKGDIAEGYSVSREKKESFPLTVTSAQKNPTAFYLCASTPGDRVHGEQYFGPGTRLTVT.

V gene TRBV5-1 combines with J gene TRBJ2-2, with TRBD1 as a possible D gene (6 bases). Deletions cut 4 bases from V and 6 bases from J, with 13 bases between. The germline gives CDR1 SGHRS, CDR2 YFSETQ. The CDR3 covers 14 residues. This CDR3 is CASSVLTGSGELFF. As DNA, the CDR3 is TGCGCCAGCAGCGTATTAACAGGGTCCGGGGAGCTGTTTTTT.

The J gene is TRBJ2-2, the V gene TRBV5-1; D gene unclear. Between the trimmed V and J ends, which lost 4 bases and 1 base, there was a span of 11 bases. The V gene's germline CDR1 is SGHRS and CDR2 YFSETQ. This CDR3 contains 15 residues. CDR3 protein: CASSLNLGNTGELFF. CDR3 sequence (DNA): TGCGCCAGCAGCCTGAACCTAGGGAACACCGGGGAGCTGTTTTTT. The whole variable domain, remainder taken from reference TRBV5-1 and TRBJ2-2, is KAGVTQTPRYLIKTRGQQVTLSCSPISGHRSVSWYQQTPGQGLQFLFEYFSETQRNKGNFPGRFSGRQFSNSRSEMNVSTLELGDSALYLCASSLNLGNTGELFFGEGSRLTVL.

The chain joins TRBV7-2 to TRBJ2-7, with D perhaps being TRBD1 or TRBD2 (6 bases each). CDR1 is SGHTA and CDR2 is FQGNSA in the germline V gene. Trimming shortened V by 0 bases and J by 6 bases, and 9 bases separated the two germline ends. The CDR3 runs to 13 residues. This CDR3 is CASSLAGGLEQYF. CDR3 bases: TGTGCCAGCAGCTTAGCTGGGGGGCTCGAGCAGTACTTC.

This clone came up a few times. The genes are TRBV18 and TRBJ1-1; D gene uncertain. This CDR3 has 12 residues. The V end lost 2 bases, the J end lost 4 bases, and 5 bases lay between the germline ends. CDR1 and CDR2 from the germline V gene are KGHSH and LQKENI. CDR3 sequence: CASSPRSTEAFF. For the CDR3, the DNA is TGTGCCAGCTCACCAAGAAGCACTGAAGCTTTCTTT.

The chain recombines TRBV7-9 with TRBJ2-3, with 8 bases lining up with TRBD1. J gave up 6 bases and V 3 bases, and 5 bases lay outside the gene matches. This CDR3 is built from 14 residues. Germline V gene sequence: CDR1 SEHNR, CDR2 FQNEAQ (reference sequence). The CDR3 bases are TGTGCCAGCAGCTTTCTACAGGGGGGTGATACGCAGTATTTT. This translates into CASSFLQGGDTQYF.

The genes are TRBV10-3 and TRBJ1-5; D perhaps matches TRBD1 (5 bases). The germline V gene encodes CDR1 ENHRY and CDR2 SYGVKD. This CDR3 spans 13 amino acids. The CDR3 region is CAIRGLPGQPQHF. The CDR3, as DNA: TGTGCGATCCGGGGACTCCCGGGTCAGCCCCAGCATTTT.

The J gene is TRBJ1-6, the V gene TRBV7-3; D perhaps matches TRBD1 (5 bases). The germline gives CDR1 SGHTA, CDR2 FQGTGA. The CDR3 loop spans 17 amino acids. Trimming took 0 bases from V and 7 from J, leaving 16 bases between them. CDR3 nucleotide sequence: TGTGCCAGCAGCTTAACGGAGAAAGGGGAAGGCAATTCACCCCTCCACTTT. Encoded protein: CASSLTEKGEGNSPLHF.

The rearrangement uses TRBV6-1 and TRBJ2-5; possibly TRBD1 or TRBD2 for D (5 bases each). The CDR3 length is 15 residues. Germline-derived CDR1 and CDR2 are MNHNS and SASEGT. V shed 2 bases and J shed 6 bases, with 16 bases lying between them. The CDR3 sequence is CASSEQPGPGQTQYF. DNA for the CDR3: TGTGCCAGCAGTGAACAGCCGGGGCCGGGTCAGACCCAGTACTTC.